This T cell receptor beta chain was identified in a study of regulatory T cells in long-lasting Graves disease. In its sample, this clonotype was seen many times. Time point noted: newly diagnosed GD, antithyroid drugs for less than 3 months. The TCR library used RNA extracted from PBMCs. Germline V gene lookup returns CDR1 ENHRY and CDR2 SYGVKD. The CDR3 consists of 13 residues. Trimming pared 4 bases from V and 3 bases from J, leaving 10 bases between. CDR3-region Arm-PCR and iRepertoire HTBI primers produced the TCR beta libraries. Using its own MiXCR run on the multiplex PCR reads, TCRdb lists one record per CDR3 protein. The table lists approximately 470,000 distinct CDR3 sequences, 15% to 20% of them singletons. This same sample was also taken into another study, of T cells in Graves' hyperthyroidism and ophthalmopathy.

Sequences were derived from peripheral blood mononuclear cells (PBMCs), sampled at new diagnosis, from a patient treated with antithyroid drugs. This TCR derives from a middle-aged man with Graves disease. V gene TRBV10-3 combines with J gene TRBJ2-7, with D possibly called TRBD1 or TRBD2 (6 bases each). DNA of the CDR3: TGTGCCATCAGTGGGGGGGCGAGCTACGAGCAGTACTTC. This codes for CAISGGASYEQYF.